This T cell receptor beta chain stems from a study of esophageal squamous cell carcinoma under preoperative chemotherapy. Study-level background: TCR repertoires were profiled from both peripheral blood T cells and tumor-infiltrating lymphocytes.

TCRdb fed the PCR reads into MiXCR, producing one record per CDR3 protein. The repertoire holds around 9,700 distinct CDR3 sequences, with roughly 65% as singletons. CDR3 length equals 15 residues. Germline V gene data show CDR1 as MNHNS and CDR2 as SASEGT. Time point noted: after preoperative PTX-NDP chemotherapy. Findings of the study overall: Chemotherapy was followed by significantly higher TCR diversity in peripheral T cells only, not tumor-infiltrating lymphocytes. Abundant clones tended to shrink rather than expand after paclitaxel-nedaplatin.

With regard to this clonotype: Antigen specificity is unknown. One junction end does not reproduce the germline sequence, and a read error may be involved.

This clonotype was sampled from a human donor with esophageal squamous cell carcinoma. The donor label of this sample is uncertain. J is TRBJ2-4 and V is TRBV6-1; D remains ambiguous. Specimen collection occurred from a patient given preoperative chemotherapy. The CDR3 region has the DNA TGTGCCAGCAGTGATATGACTTCAGCCAAAAACATTCAGTACTTT. It specifies CASSDMTSAKNIQYF.